These 11 T cell receptor beta chains share one sample of origin, sequenced in a study of CD8 T cells in Susac syndrome. The authors reverse transcribed 0.5 to 1 ug RNA with random hexamers. TCRdb called the immunoSEQ multiplex PCR reads again in MiXCR, with one record for every CDR3 protein. The table lists roughly 100,000 distinct CDR3 sequences, approximately 94% of them singletons. The sequencing input was CD8+ T cells from PBMCs. These receptors came from a human donor with Susac syndrome.

This chain uses TRBV19 with TRBJ1-1; D gene ambiguous. Trimming removed 5 bases from V and 0 bases from J, with 7 bases in between. The germline V gene has CDR1 LNHDA and CDR2 SQIVND (reference sequence). The CDR3 consists of 13 residues. CDR3: CASSVAMNTEAFF. The CDR3 DNA reads TGTGCCAGTAGTGTTGCGATGAACACTGAAGCTTTCTTT.

This clonotype was recorded once. The chain employs TRBV2 and TRBJ1-1, with D hard to call. The CDR3 is made up of 13 amino acids. V gave up 3 bases and J gave up 3 bases, with 8 bases separating them. Per the germline V gene, CDR1 is SNHLY and CDR2 is FYNNEI. The DNA for the CDR3 is TGTGCCAGCAGTGACGCCCCAGACACTGAAGCTTTCTTT. Its translation: CASSDAPDTEAFF.

The chain is built from TRBV20-1 and TRBJ2-6, with D perhaps TRBD2 (6 bases). Germline CDR1 is DFQATT and CDR2 is SNEGSKA (reference sequence). The V end was cut by 3 bases, the J end by 0 bases, with 15 bases between. The CDR3 runs to 17 residues. The CDR3 reads CSASLDAGSSGANVLTF. The CDR3 DNA reads TGCAGTGCTAGCCTCGATGCCGGGAGCTCTGGGGCCAACGTCCTGACTTTC.

The chain has TRBV7-9 and TRBJ2-5, with TRBD2 identical over 10 bases. From germline, CDR1 is SEHNR and CDR2 FQNEAQ (reference sequence). Trimming took 6 bases from V and 5 from J; bases not matched to a gene: 6. This CDR3 contains 14 residues. CDR3 region: CASSYLAGAETQYF. CDR3 nucleotide sequence: TGTGCCAGCAGTTATCTAGCGGGGGCTGAGACCCAGTACTTC. Complete variable domain (other parts from reference TRBV7-9 and TRBJ2-5): DTGVSQNPRHKITKRGQNVTFRCDPISEHNRLYWYRQTLGQGPEFLTYFQNEAQLEKSRLLSDRFSAERPKGSFSTLEIQRTEQGDSAMYLCASSYLAGAETQYFGPGTRLLVL.

This clonotype was seen more than once but under ten times. V is TRBV4-1 and J is TRBJ2-3; no definite D call. CDR1 and CDR2 (germline): MGHRA, YSYEKL. This CDR3 spans 14 amino acids. Trimming left V 1 base short and J 7 bases short, with 12 bases between. The DNA of the CDR3 is TGCGCCAGCAGCCAAGTGGGTGAAAGGAATACGCAGTATTTT. As protein: CASSQVGERNTQYF.

The gene calls are TRBV7-9 and TRBJ2-1, with TRBD1 matching 8 bases. The CDR3 totals 15 residues. Per the germline V gene, CDR1 is SEHNR and CDR2 is FQNEAQ (reference sequence). V lost 4 bases to trimming and J lost 2 bases; unmatched junction nucleotides: 4. The CDR3 sequence is CASSSPGQAYNEQFF. The CDR3 DNA is TGTGCCAGCAGCTCCCCGGGACAGGCCTACAATGAGCAGTTCTTC.

The chain employs TRBV25-1 and TRBJ1-4, with 7 nucleotides matching TRBD1. With 0 bases clipped from V and 10 bases from J, the junction kept 8 bases outside the gene matches. Looked up from germline, CDR1 is MGHDK and CDR2 is SYGVNS. The CDR3 is 15 residues long. CDR3 DNA: TGTGCCAGCAGTGAATATGAGACAGGGTCGGGAAAACTGTTTTTT. This gives the protein CASSEYETGSGKLFF.

The chain couples TRBV7-9 to TRBJ1-6; D remains ambiguous. Germline V gives CDR1 SEHNR, CDR2 FQNEAQ (reference sequence). The CDR3 has 14 residues. V lost 0 bases and J lost 7, with 7 bases in between. CDR3 nucleotide sequence: TGTGCCAGCAGCTTAGCGATCGGGAATTCACCCCTCCACTTT. Protein product: CASSLAIGNSPLHF.

The CDR3 protein is CASSLLRGPGYEQYF. CDR3 DNA sequence: TGTGCCAGCAGTTTATTACGGGGGCCCGGGTACGAGCAGTACTTC. The V gene is TRBV27, the J gene TRBJ2-7; either TRBD1 or TRBD2 may fit D (6 bases each). The CDR3 totals 15 residues. Germline V gives CDR1 MNHEY, CDR2 SMNVEV (reference sequence). Between the trimmed V and J ends, which lost 1 base and 4 bases, there was a span of 14 bases.

The chain has TRBV4-3 and TRBJ2-3; tentatively, D is TRBD2 (6 bases). This CDR3 spans 13 amino acids. The germline gives CDR1 LGHNA, CDR2 YSLEER. Trimming left V 1 base short and J 9 bases short, with 11 bases between. The CDR3 protein is CASSQGEAGTQYF. CDR3 nucleotides: TGCGCCAGCAGCCAAGGGGAGGCGGGAACGCAGTATTTT.

The rearrangement links TRBV20-1 to TRBJ2-2, with D possibly matching TRBD2 (6 bases). Germline V gene data show CDR1 as DFQATT and CDR2 as SNEGSKA (reference sequence). Trimming pared 2 bases from V and 6 bases from J, leaving 10 bases between. The CDR3 sequence is 13 residues long. CDR3 protein: CSARSASAGELFF. DNA for the CDR3: TGCAGTGCTAGAAGTGCTAGCGCCGGGGAGCTGTTTTTT.